This T cell receptor beta chain was sequenced for a study of blood T cells in healthy people across ages. On this clonotype: Its target is not known.

Using a J-beta primer mix together with a sample-barcoded 5' primer, a second PCR was run for about 6 to 11 cycles. Every cDNA was tagged by a template-switch adaptor with 12 random nucleotides. Using its own MiXCR run on the 5' RACE reads, TCRdb lists one record per CDR3 protein. The data contain over 500,000 distinct CDR3 sequences, under 65% of them singletons. Whole-study results and caveats: Estimated diversity that came from one million T cells was considered an underestimate. Diversity was higher, and naive CD4+ cells more numerous, in long-lived donors than in aged donors.

It was ten milliliters of peripheral blood that were drawn from each donor. V gave up 3 bases and J gave up 0 bases, with 20 bases separating them. The CDR3 consists of 17 residues. The germline V gene has CDR1 DFQATT and CDR2 SNEGSKA (reference sequence). Sequencing was carried out using blood. The sequence was collected from a woman older than 75 in good health. V is TRBV20-1 and J is TRBJ1-2, with D tentatively TRBD1 (6 bases). In DNA form, the CDR3 reads TGCAGTGCTAGTGGCGCACCCGGGGACACCTCTAACTATGGCTACACCTTC. It translates to CSASGAPGDTSNYGYTF.